Listed below are T cell receptor beta chains from one sample, sequenced in a study of T cell changes during pregnancy in multiple sclerosis. This table comes from immunoSEQ multiplex PCR, and its TCRdb copy is limited to in-frame clones, with some not included. The sample has around 69,000 clones; around 92% are singletons. The specimen was peripheral blood, collected in the third trimester of pregnancy. The source of these receptors is a female donor in good health, enrolled as a control in a pregnancy study. The CDR3 runs from the conserved cysteine through the conserved F or W. D genes are given only for firm matches. Clone size is stated in some rows and not others, as once, few, many or a class when expanded.

cdr3_aa,cdr3_nt,j_call,clone_size,v_call,d_call
CASSQEWDRVTVGTYEQYF,TGTGCCAGCAGCCAAGAATGGGACAGGGTTACGGTTGGCACCTACGAGCAGTACTTC,TRBJ2-7,NA,TRBV4-2,TRBD1
CASSLGVGAYNQPQHF,TGCGCCAGCAGCTTGGGAGTTGGGGCGTACAATCAGCCCCAGCATTTT,TRBJ1-5,NA,TRBV5-1,NA
CASSSLLLTSGNEQFF,TGTGCCAGCAGTAGCCTCCTATTGACATCTGGCAATGAGCAGTTCTTC,TRBJ2-1,NA,TRBV28,NA
CASSLRDRGRNSGANVLTF,TGTGCCAGCAGCTTACGGGACAGGGGCCGCAACTCTGGGGCCAACGTCCTGACTTTC,TRBJ2-6,NA,TRBV7-8,TRBD1
CASSLDGLNYEQYF,TGCGCCAGCAGCTTGGACGGTCTAAATTACGAGCAGTACTTC,TRBJ2-7,NA,TRBV5-1,NA
CASSLAPSGRRTGELFF,TGTGCCAGCAGCTTAGCTCCTAGCGGGAGAAGGACCGGGGAGCTGTTTTTT,TRBJ2-2,NA,TRBV7-3,TRBD2
CATDSIHGYTF,TGTGCCACGGACAGTATTCATGGCTACACCTTC,TRBJ1-2,NA,TRBV10-3,NA
CASSVGHANNEQFF,TGTGCCAGCAGTGTAGGACATGCTAACAATGAGCAGTTCTTC,TRBJ2-1,NA,TRBV2,NA
CASSQSMRPQRRYNEQFF,TGCGCCAGCAGTCAATCGATGAGGCCCCAGCGAAGATACAATGAGCAGTTCTTC,TRBJ2-1,NA,TRBV23-1,NA
CASRGKQGVPDEQYF,TGCGCCAGCAGAGGTAAACAGGGGGTACCCGACGAGCAGTACTTC,TRBJ2-7,NA,TRBV10-1,TRBD1
CASSLSTGREQYF,TGTGCCAGTAGTTTATCGACAGGGAGGGAGCAGTACTTC,TRBJ2-7,once,TRBV19,NA
CSALTTTGNIQYF,TGCAGCGCCTTGACAACGACCGGAAACATTCAGTACTTC,TRBJ2-4,NA,TRBV29-1,NA
CASSEGERGGGTDTQYF,TGCGCCAGCAGTGAGGGTGAGCGAGGAGGGGGCACAGATACGCAGTATTTT,TRBJ2-3,NA,TRBV10-1,NA
CSGNWNREAFF,TGCAGTGGGAATTGGAACAGGGAAGCTTTCTTT,TRBJ1-1,NA,TRBV20-1,NA
CASSPRDRVGYTF,TGCGCCAGCAGCCCCCGGGACAGGGTAGGCTACACCTTC,TRBJ1-2,NA,TRBV5-1,TRBD1
CASSSPRLAGGLEQYF,TGTGCCAGCAGTTCCCCTAGACTAGCGGGCGGGCTCGAGCAGTACTTC,TRBJ2-7,once,TRBV28,TRBD2
CASSLARTDGLAGAKNIQYF,TGCGCCAGCAGCTTAGCCCGCACGGATGGACTAGCGGGGGCCAAAAACATTCAGTACTTC,TRBJ2-4,NA,TRBV4-3,TRBD2
CASSMEEARLYNEQFF,TGTGCCAGCAGTATGGAGGAGGCTAGGCTCTACAATGAGCAGTTCTTC,TRBJ2-1,NA,TRBV28,NA
CASSAVETQYF,TGTGCCAGCAGTGCCGTGGAGACCCAGTACTTC,TRBJ2-5,once,TRBV2,NA
CASSHPAGGSYNEQFF,TGTGCCAGCAGCCACCCAGCGGGAGGGTCCTACAATGAGCAGTTCTTC,TRBJ2-1,NA,TRBV7-9,TRBD2
CASGQGQGTEAFF,TGTGCCAGCGGACAGGGGCAGGGAACTGAAGCTTTCTTT,TRBJ1-1,NA,TRBV9,TRBD1
CASSLGGSPAFF,TGTGCCAGCAGCTTAGGTGGGAGTCCAGCTTTCTTT,TRBJ1-1,NA,TRBV7-9,NA
CASSLFWFGGTGELFF,TGTGCCAGCAGCTTGTTTTGGTTCGGGGGAACCGGGGAGCTGTTTTTT,TRBJ2-2,NA,TRBV5-6,NA
CASSPPDRGDCYTF,TGTGCCAGCTCACCCCCTGACAGGGGCGATTGCTACACCTTC,TRBJ1-2,NA,TRBV18,TRBD1
CASSVGEGGAEAFF,TGTGCCAGCAGCGTAGGGGAGGGGGGCGCTGAAGCTTTCTTT,TRBJ1-1,NA,TRBV9,NA
CASIAPRGEQYF,TGTGCCAGCATAGCCCCCAGGGGGGAGCAGTACTTC,TRBJ2-7,few,TRBV28,TRBD1
CASSWGGSSYNEQFF,TGTGCCAGCAGCTGGGGGGGGAGCTCCTACAATGAGCAGTTCTTC,TRBJ2-1,NA,TRBV5-4,TRBD2
CATSRGRTGKAGNTIYF,TGTGCCACCAGCAGGGGGAGGACAGGGAAGGCTGGAAACACCATATATTTT,TRBJ1-3,NA,TRBV15,TRBD1
CASTPRGQEKNYGYTF,TGTGCCAGCACCCCAAGGGGACAGGAAAAGAACTATGGCTACACCTTC,TRBJ1-2,NA,TRBV7-8,TRBD1
CASSLMRTGGTEAFF,TGTGCCAGCAGCCTCATGAGGACAGGGGGCACTGAAGCTTTCTTT,TRBJ1-1,NA,TRBV28,TRBD1
CASKGVRQPQHF,TGTGCCAGCAAAGGGGTCCGTCAGCCCCAGCATTTT,TRBJ1-5,NA,TRBV2,NA
CASSISAGLRYEQYF,TGTGCCAGTAGTATAAGCGCAGGGTTGAGGTACGAGCAGTACTTC,TRBJ2-7,NA,TRBV19,NA
CASSRKGTVTTDTQYF,TGCGCCAGCAGCCGGAAAGGGACAGTAACCACAGATACGCAGTATTTT,TRBJ2-3,NA,TRBV4-1,TRBD1
CATKNFRDRVTGELFF,TGTGCCACCAAGAATTTCCGGGACAGAGTCACCGGGGAGCTGTTTTTT,TRBJ2-2,NA,TRBV27,TRBD1
CASSSGTGMAKNIQYF,TGTGCCAGCAGCTCCGGGACAGGGATGGCCAAAAACATTCAGTACTTC,TRBJ2-4,NA,TRBV7-8,TRBD1
CASSRTGNQPQHF,TGTGCCAGCAGTCGGACAGGCAATCAGCCCCAGCATTTT,TRBJ1-5,NA,TRBV6-6,NA
CASSQPSGSLEQYF,TGCGCCAGCTCGCAGCCGAGCGGTTCCCTGGAGCAGTACTTC,TRBJ2-7,NA,TRBV5-1,NA
CSASRSREQYF,TGCAGTGCATCCCGGTCCAGGGAGCAGTACTTC,TRBJ2-7,NA,TRBV20-1,NA
CASSRTGKGSPLHF,TGTGCCAGCAGCCGGACAGGGAAGGGTTCACCCCTCCACTTT,TRBJ1-6,NA,TRBV7-9,TRBD1